The present TCR beta chain was sequenced within a study of blood T cell repertoires in COVID-19. For the study at large: The cDNA or gDNA used as material had been derived from T cells, B-cell-depleted T cells, or PBMCs.

The assay was immunoSEQ multiplex PCR, and TCRdb's table has in-frame clones only and misses some. The sample contains over 150,000 clones, more than 90% of which appear only once. CDR3 length equals 13 residues. Germline V CDR1 and CDR2: SGHTA, FQGNSA. The V and J ends lost 4 bases and 4 bases, in that order; junction bases with no gene match: 3. This TCR came from a man aged 45-65 years with acute or convalescent COVID-19. The sequencing sample was made of peripheral blood. The chain employs TRBV7-2 and TRBJ1-2, with TRBD1 matching over 7 bases. CDR3 in amino acids: CASSSDRVYGYTF. The CDR3 region has the DNA TGTGCCAGCAGCTCAGACAGGGTCTATGGCTACACCTTC.